This T cell receptor (beta chain) is from a study of T cells in Graves' hyperthyroidism and ophthalmopathy. This clonotype was detected a few times. Its specificity is not known. V was clipped by 3 bases and J by 8 bases, with 8 bases between them. The germline V gene has CDR1 SEHNR and CDR2 FQNEAQ (reference sequence). CDR3 size: 12 residues. Fresh peripheral blood, 7.5 to 10 ml of it, supplied the PBMCs. Researchers amplified the TCR beta CDR3 regions from RNA transcripts. TCR CDR3 regions were first amplified by RT-PCR with HTBI primers. MiXCR, run by TCRdb on the multiplex PCR reads, gives a single entry per CDR3 protein. The sample has a few hundred thousand distinct CDR3 sequences, around 15% seen once. Points from the study as a whole: Blood also showed most of the thyroid clonotypes that were expanded above 0.001.

This sequence originates from a woman aged 35 to 49 with Graves' hyperthyroidism. The chain links TRBV7-9 to TRBJ2-1; D remains unclear. The sequenced material came from blood. CDR3 coding DNA: TGTGCCAGCAGCTTCATATCCTATGAGCAGTTCTTC. It is translated as CASSFISYEQFF.